The T cell receptor beta chain under discussion was sequenced for a study of T cells in lung cancer brain metastases. Study background: Among the approximately 22 patients, some 18 reported tobacco use, median about 39 pack-years. Study-wide results and limits: Unique productive clones were significantly fewer in brain metastases: median around 1,500 versus 5,000. DNA fragmentation in FFPE samples may have prevented full retrieval of the infiltrating T cell repertoire.

Here immunoSEQ multiplex PCR was the method, and the copy in TCRdb shows in-frame clones only, minus some. The table has thousands of clones, around 83% seen once. Details on this clone: Antigen: not known.

Trimming removed 3 bases from V and 2 bases from J, with 11 bases in between. This CDR3 comprises 14 residues. CDR1 and CDR2 (germline): SEHNR, FQNEAQ (reference sequence). Sequencing was performed on tumor tissue from the primary lung tumor. V usage is TRBV7-9 and J usage is TRBJ2-7; D gene unclear. This TCR was sampled from a woman aged 45-65 years with non-small cell lung cancer. The CDR3 DNA reads as TGTGCCAGCAGCTTCCACGGTATAACCTACGAGCAGTACTTC. This encodes CASSFHGITYEQYF.